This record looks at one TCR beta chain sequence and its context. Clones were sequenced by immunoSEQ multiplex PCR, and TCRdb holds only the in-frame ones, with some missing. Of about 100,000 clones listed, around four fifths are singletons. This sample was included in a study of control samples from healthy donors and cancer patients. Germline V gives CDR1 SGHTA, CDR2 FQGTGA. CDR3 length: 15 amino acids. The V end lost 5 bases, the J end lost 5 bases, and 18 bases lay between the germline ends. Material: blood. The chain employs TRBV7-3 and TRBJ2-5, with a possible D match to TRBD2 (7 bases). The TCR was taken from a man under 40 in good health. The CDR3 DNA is TGTGCCAGCAGCGAGGAACGGGGGGCCTGGGAGACCCAGTACTTC. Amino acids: CASSEERGAWETQYF. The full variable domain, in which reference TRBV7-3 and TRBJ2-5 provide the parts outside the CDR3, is GAGVSQTPSNKVTEKGKYVELRCDPISGHTALYWYRQSLGQGPEFLIYFQGTGAADDSGLPNDRFFAVRPEGSVSTLKIQRTERGDSAVYLCASSEERGAWETQYFGPGTRLLVL.